What follows is one T cell receptor beta chain and its context. This sample was included in a study of blood T cell repertoires in COVID-19. Study context: The study drew acute and convalescent COVID-19 samples from the United States, Italy and Spain. Sources were T cells, B-cell-depleted T cells, or PBMCs; the material itself was cDNA or gDNA.

CDR3 length equals 16 residues. CDR1 and CDR2 (germline): MGHDK, SYGVNS. Between the trimmed V and J ends, which lost 4 bases and 0 bases, there was a span of 13 bases. Assay used: immunoSEQ multiplex PCR; TCRdb lists only in-frame clones, some missing. Among some 74,000 clones listed, around 83% were seen once. The chain has TRBV25-1 and TRBJ1-5, with TRBD1 as a possible D gene (5 bases). Input material: peripheral blood. This TCR was sampled from a man older than 75 with acute or convalescent COVID-19. The CDR3: CASSGAQGYSNQPQHF. The DNA for the CDR3 is TGTGCCAGCAGTGGCGCCCAGGGCTATAGCAATCAGCCCCAGCATTTT.